Listed below are T cell receptor beta chains from one sample, sequenced in a study of vaccination and CD4 T cells after COVID-19. For these TCRs, the target antigens are not known. Each CDR3 protein gets one entry after TCRdb re-called the PCR reads with MiXCR. Of approximately 7,000 distinct CDR3 sequences listed, around 70% are singletons. Sequencing was performed on CD4+ T cells from blood, cultured in vitro. These receptors originate from a human donor who had recovered from COVID-19. CDR3s include the opening cysteine and the closing phenylalanine or tryptophan. The D gene is left open where the match is weak. Rows give clone size only sometimes, using once, few, many, or a class for an expanded clone.

d_call,clone_size,j_call,v_call,cdr3_nt,cdr3_aa
TRBD1,NA,TRBJ1-5,TRBV2,TGTGCCAGCAATAGGGACAGGGGGCCGAATCAGCCCCAGCATTTT,CASNRDRGPNQPQHF
NA,large,TRBJ1-5,TRBV19,TGTGCCAGTAGTATTAAAGGAAGTAGCAATCAGCCCCAGCATTTT,CASSIKGSSNQPQHF
TRBD1,NA,TRBJ2-1,TRBV11-2,TGTGCCAGCAGCCCCCGGACAGGGGGCCACAATGAGCAGTTCTTC,CASSPRTGGHNEQFF
NA,NA,TRBJ2-7,TRBV4-3,TGCGCCAGCAGCCAAGAAGGCCAGGGTAGATACGAGCAGTACTTC,CASSQEGQGRYEQYF
NA,NA,TRBJ1-6,TRBV28,TGTGCCAGCAGTTTCAAGGCGAGGAACTCCTATAATTCACCCCTCCACTTT,CASSFKARNSYNSPLHF
TRBD2,NA,TRBJ2-3,TRBV20-1,TGCAGTGCCACATCGGCTAGCGGGAGGGGTACGCAGTATTTT,CSATSASGRGTQYF
NA,NA,TRBJ1-5,TRBV28,TGTGCCAGCAGTTCCCCGACACTTAGTATCAATCAGCCCCAGCATTTT,CASSSPTLSINQPQHF
TRBD1,once,TRBJ2-1,TRBV24-1,TGTGCCACCAGTGAAAACAAGGGGGCACTCTACAATGAGCAGTTCTTC,CATSENKGALYNEQFF
NA,NA,TRBJ1-5,TRBV6-1,TGTGCCAGCAGTGTTGCCCCGCGGGGTCAGCCCCAGCATTTT,CASSVAPRGQPQHF
TRBD2,large,TRBJ2-7,TRBV25-1,TGTGCCAGCAGTGGAGGACTAGCGGGTGCTACCTACGAGCAGTACTTC,CASSGGLAGATYEQYF
NA,NA,TRBJ1-2,TRBV20-1,TGCAGTGCTAGGCTTGACGGGGGTGGCTACACCTTC,CSARLDGGGYTF
NA,once,TRBJ1-6,TRBV4-2,TGTGCCAGCAGCCAAGCTAAGGGGAATTCACCCCTCCACTTT,CASSQAKGNSPLHF
TRBD2,NA,TRBJ2-1,TRBV20-1,TGCAGTGCTATGGTGCTAGCGGGAGGTAAAGATGAGCAGTTCTTC,CSAMVLAGGKDEQFF
NA,few,TRBJ1-3,TRBV15,TGTGCCACCAGCCGGGCCGGGGCAGGGTCTGGAAACACCATATATTTT,CATSRAGAGSGNTIYF
NA,NA,TRBJ2-1,TRBV28,TGTGCCAGCAGCCAACAGGGGGGGAGGTCCTACAATGAGCAGTTCTTC,CASSQQGGRSYNEQFF
NA,large,TRBJ1-2,TRBV7-9,TGTGCCAGCAGCTCCACAAACTATGGCTACACCTTC,CASSSTNYGYTF
NA,NA,TRBJ2-1,TRBV12-3/TRBV12-4,TGTGCCAGCAGTTTCCGGTGGAGTTTGGAACTAGCCAACAATGAGCAGTTCTTC,CASSFRWSLELANNEQFF
NA,NA,TRBJ2-5,TRBV20-1,TGCAGTGCTAGAGCGCAGTTAGGAGAGACCCAGTACTTC,CSARAQLGETQYF
TRBD1,NA,TRBJ1-2,TRBV6-5,TGTGCCAGCAGTTACTCGACAGGGGGCGTATGGGGCTACACCTTC,CASSYSTGGVWGYTF
NA,NA,TRBJ1-5,TRBV29-1,TGCAGCGTTGGGTTGACGGGTCAGCCCCAGCATTTT,CSVGLTGQPQHF
TRBD2,once,TRBJ2-1,TRBV7-2,TGTGCCAGCAGCTCGGGACTAGCCTCCTACAATGAGCAGTTCTTC,CASSSGLASYNEQFF
TRBD1,once,TRBJ2-7,TRBV20-1,TGCAGTGCCTGTACAGGGGGAGACCGCTACGAGCAGTACTTC,CSACTGGDRYEQYF
NA,NA,TRBJ1-1,TRBV2,TGTGCCAGGGGGGGCAGGTCGAGTGAAGCTTTCTTT,CARGGRSSEAFF
TRBD1,once,TRBJ1-2,TRBV6-2/TRBV6-3,TGTGCCAGCAGTTATCGCCAGGGGGCTCCTGGCTACACCTTC,CASSYRQGAPGYTF
NA,NA,TRBJ1-1,TRBV28,TGTGCCAGCAGTTTAACCGGGGGGGCAGGGATGAACACTGAAGCTTTCTTT,CASSLTGGAGMNTEAFF
NA,NA,TRBJ2-5,TRBV20-1,TGCAGTGCCCAGACTGGCCAAGAGACCCAGTACTTC,CSAQTGQETQYF
TRBD1,NA,TRBJ1-2,TRBV20-1,TGCAGTGCTAGAGTAAGCAGGGGGCTGAACTATGGCTACACCTTC,CSARVSRGLNYGYTF
NA,NA,TRBJ1-1,TRBV25-1,TGTGCCAGCAGTGAGGTCGACAGGAACACTGAAGCTTTCTTT,CASSEVDRNTEAFF
NA,NA,TRBJ1-5,TRBV19,TGTGCCAGTAGTATTGAGGGGAGACAGCCCCGGCATTTT,CASSIEGRQPRHF
NA,NA,TRBJ1-2,TRBV10-3,TGTGCCATCAGTGAGTCGGGGGCCCCGCGCTCCTATGGCTACACCTTC,CAISESGAPRSYGYTF
NA,NA,TRBJ2-5,TRBV5-4,TGTGCCAGCAGCGCAGGGAGGAGGCAAGAGACCCAGTACTTC,CASSAGRRQETQYF